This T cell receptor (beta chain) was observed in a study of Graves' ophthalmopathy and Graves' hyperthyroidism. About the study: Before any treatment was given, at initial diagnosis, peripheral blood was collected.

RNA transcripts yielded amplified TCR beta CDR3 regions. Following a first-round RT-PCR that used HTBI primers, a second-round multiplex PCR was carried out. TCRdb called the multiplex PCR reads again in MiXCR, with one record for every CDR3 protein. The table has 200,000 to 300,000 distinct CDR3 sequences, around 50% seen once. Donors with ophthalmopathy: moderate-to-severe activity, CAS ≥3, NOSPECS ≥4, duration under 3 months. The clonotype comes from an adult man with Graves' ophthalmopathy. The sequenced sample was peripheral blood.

The CDR3 loop is CASSRADRGYEQYF. The CDR3 nucleotides read TGCGCCAGCAGTCGAGCTGACAGGGGATACGAGCAGTACTTC. V gene TRBV4-1 combines with J gene TRBJ2-7; 8 bases are shared with TRBD1. Germline CDR1 MGHRA, CDR2 YSYEKL. The V and J ends lost 6 bases and 4 bases, in that order; junction bases with no gene match: 8. The CDR3 runs to 14 residues.